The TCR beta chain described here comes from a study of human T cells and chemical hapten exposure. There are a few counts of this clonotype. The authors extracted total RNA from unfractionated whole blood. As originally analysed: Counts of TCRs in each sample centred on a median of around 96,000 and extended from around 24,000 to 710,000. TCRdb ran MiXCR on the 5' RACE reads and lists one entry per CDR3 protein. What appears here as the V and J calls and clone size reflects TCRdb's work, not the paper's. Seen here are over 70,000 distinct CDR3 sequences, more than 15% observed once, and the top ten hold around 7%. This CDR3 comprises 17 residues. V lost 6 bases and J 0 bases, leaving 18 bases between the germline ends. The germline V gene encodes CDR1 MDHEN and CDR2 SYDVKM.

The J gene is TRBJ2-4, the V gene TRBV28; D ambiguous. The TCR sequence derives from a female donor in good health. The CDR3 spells CASSEYSHSLAKNIQYF. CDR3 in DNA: TGTGCCAGCAGCGAATATAGTCATTCATTAGCCAAAAACATTCAGTACTTC.